This TCR beta chain was obtained from a study of cytomegalovirus exposure and HLA in healthy donors. Findings of the study overall: It was reported in a later analysis that an Asian-associated ancestry cluster showed fewer N-insertions than the approximately 700-donor mean. The only immune exposure information that was available was CMV serostatus.

With respect to this clone: What it recognizes is unknown.

J gave up 1 base and V 0 bases, and 12 bases lay outside the gene matches. The CDR3 runs to 20 residues. Germline CDR1 reads LNHDA; CDR2 reads SQIVND (reference sequence). The PCR employed 60 Vbeta primers together with 13 Jbeta primers. TCRdb's copy holds only in-frame clones and misses some; the assay was immunoSEQ multiplex PCR. In the table there are approximately 80,000 clones, around 72% of which are singletons. Specimen: PBMCs. The V and J genes are TRBV19 and TRBJ1-5, with TRBD1 matching 10 bases. This clonotype originated in a woman aged 40 to 50 in good health and CMV-seropositive. The CDR3 reads CASSIDPETGGGWSNQPQHF. The DNA of the CDR3 is TGTGCCAGTAGTATAGATCCTGAGACAGGGGGCGGTTGGAGCAATCAGCCCCAGCATTTT.